Detailed here is one T cell receptor (beta chain). As yet, its antigen is unknown. This CDR3 comprises 16 residues. Germline CDR1 reads SGDLS; CDR2 reads YYNGEE. Trimming stripped 0 bases from V and 3 bases from J, with 12 bases between. The data derive from a study of shared clonotypes between healthy human individuals. Each PCR replicate from the sorted subsets contained about 200 ng DNA, which is about 30,000 T cell genomes. Per the original data handling: ImmunoSEQ output held junction-only sequences without quality scores, so filtering differed. Repertoires were generated with immunoSEQ multiplex PCR, while TCRdb's copy carries only in-frame clones and drops some. Clone size and V and J calls were adopted from that table, with D and trimming inferred from the DNA. The sample consists of some 700,000 clones, less than 95% of them appearing once. Study-wide results and caveats: Having only a few donors restricted how much genetic and exposure-history diversity was captured. The sampled material consisted only of blood, and tissue repertoires are likely to differ.

This clonotype was sampled from a man between 18 and 29 years old in good health. Some clones in this sample may be carry-over from other donors' samples. Material: memory CD8+ T cells from PBMCs. Subset given: CD45RO+ cells pooled with CCR7-negative TemRA cells. The V and J genes are TRBV9 and TRBJ1-4; no reliable D call. CDR3 sequence (DNA): TGTGCCAGCAGCGTAGATTGGGGTTTGGCTAATGAAAAACTGTTTTTT. Translation gives CASSVDWGLANEKLFF.